A single sample gave rise to the 7 T cell receptor beta chains below, sequenced in a study of blood T cell repertoires in COVID-19. Measured with immunoSEQ multiplex PCR; TCRdb has only the in-frame clones, and not every one. The data show 390,000 or so clones, 87% seen once. The material sequenced was PBMCs or T cells enriched from blood (not recorded which). These receptors all come from a woman aged 45-65 years who had recovered from COVID-19.

The chain links TRBV28 to TRBJ2-7; tentatively, D is TRBD2 (6 bases). The germline V and J ends were trimmed by 3 bases and 5 bases, with 17 bases remaining between them. Germline V gene data show CDR1 as MDHEN and CDR2 as SYDVKM. This CDR3 spans 15 amino acids. The CDR3 DNA reads as TGTGCCAGCAGTTTTATGGCAGGGAGGTCCCACGAGCAGTACTTC. This translates into CASSFMAGRSHEQYF.

The V gene is TRBV7-9, the J gene TRBJ1-1; D ambiguous. CDR3 length: 14 amino acids. Germline V gene sequence: CDR1 SEHNR, CDR2 FQNEAQ (reference sequence). V was trimmed by 3 bases and J by 5 bases, leaving 13 bases between them. CDR3 nucleotides: TGTGCCAGCAGCTTTGGTACAGCTCGGACTGAAGCTTTCTTT. It encodes CASSFGTARTEAFF.

Here the CDR3 reads CAWTLDSGTIYF. CDR3 coding DNA: TGTGCCTGGACCTTAGACTCGGGCACCATATATTTT. This rearrangement joins TRBV30 to TRBJ1-3; the D is unclear. Per germline, CDR1 GTSNPN and CDR2 SVGIG (reference sequence). The V end was cut by 4 bases, the J end by 9 bases, with 13 bases between. The CDR3 length is 12 residues.

This chain connects TRBV4-1 to TRBJ1-5; weak D call: TRBD1 (5 bases). Trimming removed 4 bases at V and 0 bases at J, with 13 bases between. The germline CDR1 and CDR2 sequences are MGHRA and YSYEKL. This CDR3 region has 16 residues. CDR3 bases: TGCGCCAGCAGCCGCGGACCAGGGAATAGCAATCAGCCCCAGCATTTT. Protein: CASSRGPGNSNQPQHF.

The V call is TRBV1, the J call TRBJ2-3; TRBD2 is the table's D call, not checked against the DNA. TRBV1 is an annotated pseudogene. There are 17 residues in the CDR3. DNA for the CDR3: TGCACCAGCAGCCAAGATGGTAGGACTAGGGGGTGGGTTACGCAGTATTTT. The encoded protein is CTSSQDGRTRGWVTQYF.

This clone was counted a few times. V usage is TRBV19 and J usage is TRBJ2-1, with D unclear. Germline V gene lookup returns CDR1 LNHDA and CDR2 SQIVND (reference sequence). The CDR3 runs 16 residues. V was cut by 5 bases and J by 0 bases, with 14 bases left in between. The CDR3 region has the DNA TGTGCCAGTAGTCTTCTGAGAACGAGCTCCTACAATGAGCAGTTCTTC. The encoded protein is CASSLLRTSSYNEQFF.

A word on this clone: Other nucleotide sequences from this sample produce the same CDR3. The rearrangement joins TRBV7-9 to TRBJ2-7, with D perhaps matching TRBD2 (7 bases). Germline V lookup: CDR1 SEHNR, CDR2 FQNEAQ (reference sequence). CDR3 size: 12 residues. Trimming pared 9 bases from V and 1 base from J, leaving 10 bases between. Written as DNA, the CDR3 is TGTGCCAGTCGGGGGGCTTCCTACGAGCAGTACTTC. This sequence encodes CASRGASYEQYF.